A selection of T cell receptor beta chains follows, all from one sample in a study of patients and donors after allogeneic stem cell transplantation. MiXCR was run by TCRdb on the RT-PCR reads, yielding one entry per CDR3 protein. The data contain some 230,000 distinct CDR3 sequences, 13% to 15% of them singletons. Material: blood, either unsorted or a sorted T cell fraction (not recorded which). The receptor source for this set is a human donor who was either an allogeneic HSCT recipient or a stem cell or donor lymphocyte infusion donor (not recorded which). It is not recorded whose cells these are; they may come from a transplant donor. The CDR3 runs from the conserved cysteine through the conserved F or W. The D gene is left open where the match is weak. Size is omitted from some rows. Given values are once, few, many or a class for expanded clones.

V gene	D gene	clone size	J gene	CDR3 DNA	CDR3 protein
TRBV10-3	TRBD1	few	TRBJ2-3	TGTGCCATCAGTGAAACCCGGACAGGGGTTGTAGATACGCAGTATTTT	CAISETRTGVVDTQYF
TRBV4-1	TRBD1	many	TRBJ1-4	TGCGCCAGCAGCCATAACACAGGGGGCGGGGAAAAACTGTTTTTT	CASSHNTGGGEKLFF
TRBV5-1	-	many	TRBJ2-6	TGCGCCAGCAGGCCCGGAGATACTGGGGCCAACGTCCTGACTTTC	CASRPGDTGANVLTF
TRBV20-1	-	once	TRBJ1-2	TGCAGTGCCAATACAGGGTCCTATGGCTACACCTTC	CSANTGSYGYTF
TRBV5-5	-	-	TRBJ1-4	TGTGCCAGCAGCTTGGGGGCAGCGGAAAAACTGTTTTTT	CASSLGAAEKLFF
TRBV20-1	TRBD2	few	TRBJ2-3	TGCAGTGCCGAGAGGGGACTAGCCTCAGATACGCAGTATTTT	CSAERGLASDTQYF
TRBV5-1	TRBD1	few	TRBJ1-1	TGCGCCAGCAGCGTAAAAGGACAGGGTGAAGCTTTCTTT	CASSVKGQGEAFF
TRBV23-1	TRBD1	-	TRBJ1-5	TGCGCCAGCAGTCCAGGACAGGGGAGCGGTACGCCCCAGCATTTT	CASSPGQGSGTPQHF
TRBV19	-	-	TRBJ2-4	TGTGCCAGTAGTACATCACAGGGAGCAAACATTCAGTACTTC	CASSTSQGANIQYF
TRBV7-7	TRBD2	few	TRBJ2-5	TGTGCTAGCAGCTTAGGGACTAGCGGGCCAGAGACCCAGTACTTC	CASSLGTSGPETQYF
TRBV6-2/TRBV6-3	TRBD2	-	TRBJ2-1	TGTGCCAGCAGTTACTCCCCTAGCGGGGGCCAAAGCTCCTACAATGAGCAGTTCTTC	CASSYSPSGGQSSYNEQFF
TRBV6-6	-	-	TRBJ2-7	TGTGCCAGCAGTTACGATGGGGGGAACTCGCAGTACTTC	CASSYDGGNSQYF
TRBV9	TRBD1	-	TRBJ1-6	TGTGCCAGCAGCCCGGGGACAGCAGGAAATTCACCCCTCCACTTT	CASSPGTAGNSPLHF
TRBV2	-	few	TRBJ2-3	TGTGCCAGCAGTGAAGACCACGCCAAAGATACGCAGTATTTT	CASSEDHAKDTQYF
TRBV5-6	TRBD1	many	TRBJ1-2	TGTGCCAGCAGGTCGGCCGGGACAGGGGCCGGCTACACCTTC	CASRSAGTGAGYTF
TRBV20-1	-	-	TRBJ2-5	TGCAGTCATAAGGCCGGGACGGAAGAGACCCAGTACTTC	CSHKAGTEETQYF
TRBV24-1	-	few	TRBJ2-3	TGTGCCACCAGTGTCCGGGGTGTGGGAGATACGCAGTATTTT	CATSVRGVGDTQYF
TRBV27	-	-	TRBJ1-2	TGTGCCAGCAAAAGGCCCGGGGAAGCAGTTGGCTACACCTTC	CASKRPGEAVGYTF
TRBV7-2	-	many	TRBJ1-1	TGTGCCAGCAGCCAGGAGCCAGTCACTGAAGCTTTCTTT	CASSQEPVTEAFF
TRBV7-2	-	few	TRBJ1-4	TGTGCCAGCAGCTTAGCCCGGCCCGTCCCGGGGGCAGGGGAAAAACTGTTTTTT	CASSLARPVPGAGEKLFF
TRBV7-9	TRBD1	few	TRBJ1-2	TGTGCCAGCAGCACCAGACGGACAGGGCTAACTAACTATGGCTACACCTTC	CASSTRRTGLTNYGYTF
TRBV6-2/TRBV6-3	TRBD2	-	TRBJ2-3	TGTGCCAGCAGTTACTCGCTAGCGGGGGGCACAGATACGCAGTATTTT	CASSYSLAGGTDTQYF
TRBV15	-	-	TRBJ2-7	TGTGCCACCAGCAGAGAGGGGAACTACGAGCAGTACTTC	CATSREGNYEQYF
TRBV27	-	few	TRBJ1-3	TGTGCCAGCAGTTTATCGATCGGACAGGGAAACACCATATATTTT	CASSLSIGQGNTIYF
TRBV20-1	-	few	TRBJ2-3	TGCAGTGCTAGTTGGCGGGCCACCACAGATACGCAGTATTTT	CSASWRATTDTQYF
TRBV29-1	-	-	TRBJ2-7	TGCAGCGTTGAAGACCTTTCCTACGAGCAGTACTTC	CSVEDLSYEQYF